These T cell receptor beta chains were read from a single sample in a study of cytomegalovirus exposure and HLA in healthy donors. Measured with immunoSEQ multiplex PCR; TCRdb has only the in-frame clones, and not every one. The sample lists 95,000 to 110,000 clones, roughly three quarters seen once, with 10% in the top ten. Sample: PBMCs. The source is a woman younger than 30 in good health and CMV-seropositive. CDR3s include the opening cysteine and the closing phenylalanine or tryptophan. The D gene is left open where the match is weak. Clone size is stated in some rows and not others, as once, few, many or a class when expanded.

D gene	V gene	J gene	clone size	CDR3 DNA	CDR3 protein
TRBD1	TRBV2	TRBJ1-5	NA	TGTGCCAGCAGGGGGACAGGGACTCGGCAGCCCCAGCATTTT	CASRGTGTRQPQHF
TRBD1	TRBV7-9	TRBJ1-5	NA	TGTGCCAGCAGCGTAGGCTGGACAGGACTTAATCAGCCCCAGCATTTT	CASSVGWTGLNQPQHF
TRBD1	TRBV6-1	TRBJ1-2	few	TGTGCCAGCAGTGAAGGAGGGGGCGCCGACTATGGCTACACCTTC	CASSEGGGADYGYTF
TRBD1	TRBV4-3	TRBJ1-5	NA	TGCGCCAGCAGCCAAGATCGGGGACAGGGTTTGAAGCCCCAGCATTTT	CASSQDRGQGLKPQHF
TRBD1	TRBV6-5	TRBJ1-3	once	TGTGCCAGCAGCTCCAGGGGGCCTGGAAACACCATATATTTT	CASSSRGPGNTIYF
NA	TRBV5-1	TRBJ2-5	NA	TGCGCCAGCAGCCGAACACCCGGCCAGGGGGAGACCCAGTACTTC	CASSRTPGQGETQYF
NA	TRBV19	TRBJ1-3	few	TGTGCCAGTATGACAGTCTCTGGAAACACCATATATTTT	CASMTVSGNTIYF
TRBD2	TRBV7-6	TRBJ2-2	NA	TGTGCCAGCAGCGCAACCGGGACTAGCACCGGGGAGCTGTTTTTT	CASSATGTSTGELFF
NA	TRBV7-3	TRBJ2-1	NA	TGTGCCAGCAGTCGAACAGCGGTGAGCTCCTACAATGAGCAGTTCTTC	CASSRTAVSSYNEQFF
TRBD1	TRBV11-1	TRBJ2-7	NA	TGTGCCAGCAGCTTGGTAAACGACAGGGCCTACGAGCAGTACTTC	CASSLVNDRAYEQYF
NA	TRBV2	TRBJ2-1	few	TGTGCCAGCGAGGGATATGTTGAGCAGTTCTTC	CASEGYVEQFF
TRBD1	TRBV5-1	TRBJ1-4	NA	TGCGCCAGCAGCTTAACACAGGGGGCGGATGAAAAACTGTTTTTT	CASSLTQGADEKLFF
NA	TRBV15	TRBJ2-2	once	TGTGCCACCAGCAGAGGATCGGGGGGCCTGACCGGGGAGCTGTTTTTT	CATSRGSGGLTGELFF
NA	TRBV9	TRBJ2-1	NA	TGTGCCAGCAGCGTAGATGATACTTACAATGAGCAGTTCTTC	CASSVDDTYNEQFF
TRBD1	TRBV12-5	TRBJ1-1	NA	TGTGCTAGTGGTGTGGCTCAGGGGGCCGGAACTGAAGCTTTCTTT	CASGVAQGAGTEAFF
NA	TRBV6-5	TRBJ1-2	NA	TGTGCCAGCAGTTACCCGGGGAACTATGGCTACACCTTC	CASSYPGNYGYTF
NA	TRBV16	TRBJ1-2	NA	TGTGCCAGCAGCCAGCTACAGGGTATCGATGGCTACACCTTC	CASSQLQGIDGYTF
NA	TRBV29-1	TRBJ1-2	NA	TGCAGCGTTCTCCCGGGGGGGTATGGCTACACCTTC	CSVLPGGYGYTF
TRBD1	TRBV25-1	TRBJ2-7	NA	TGTGCCAGCACCCCGGACAGGGAGGCGGGCGGGTACGAGCAGTACTTC	CASTPDREAGGYEQYF
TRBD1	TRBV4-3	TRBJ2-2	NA	TGCGCCAGCAGCACCCGACAGGGGGCTAACACCGGGGAGCTGTTTTTT	CASSTRQGANTGELFF
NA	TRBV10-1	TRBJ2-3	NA	TGCGCCAGCAGTCCCAGAGGGACAGATACGCAGTATTTT	CASSPRGTDTQYF
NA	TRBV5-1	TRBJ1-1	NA	TGCGCCAGCAGGGCGACAGGGAACACTGAAGCTTTCTTT	CASRATGNTEAFF
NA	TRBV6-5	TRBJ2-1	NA	TGTGCCAGCAGTTACGGCCCCCATGAGCAGTTCTTC	CASSYGPHEQFF
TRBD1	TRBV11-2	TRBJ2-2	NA	TGTGCCAGCAGCCGTAGATGGGACAGGGGGCAATCCGGGGAGCTGTTTTTT	CASSRRWDRGQSGELFF
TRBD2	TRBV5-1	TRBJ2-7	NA	TGCGCCAGCAGCCCGGGACTAGCGCCCCACGAGCAGTACTTC	CASSPGLAPHEQYF
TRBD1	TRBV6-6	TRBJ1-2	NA	TGTGCCAGCAGCCAGGGACAGGGTAATGGCTACACCTTC	CASSQGQGNGYTF
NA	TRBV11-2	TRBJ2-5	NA	TGTGCCAGCAGCTCCGAACCCTACAGGGAAGGAGAGACCCAGTACTTC	CASSSEPYREGETQYF
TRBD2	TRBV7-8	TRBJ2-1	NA	TGTGCCAGCAGCTTAGTGGGACTAGAGACTAGTGGGGAGCAGTTCTTC	CASSLVGLETSGEQFF
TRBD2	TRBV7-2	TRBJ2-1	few	TGTGCCAGCAGCCTTCGGACTAGCGGGGGAAACAATGAGCAGTTCTTC	CASSLRTSGGNNEQFF
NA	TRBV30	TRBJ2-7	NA	TGTGCCTGGAGTGTGAAAAGGGGGGGGCCTCCCTACGAGCAGTACTTC	CAWSVKRGGPPYEQYF
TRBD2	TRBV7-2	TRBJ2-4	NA	TGTGCCAGCAGCTTAGCGTTCGAGAGCGGGAGCAAGAGGGCCAAAAACATTCAGTACTTC	CASSLAFESGSKRAKNIQYF
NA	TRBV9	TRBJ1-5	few	TGTGCCAGCAGCGGGGACAATAGCAATCAGCCCCAGCATTTT	CASSGDNSNQPQHF
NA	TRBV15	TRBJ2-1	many	TGTGCCACCAGCGGCTCATCCCCGGGGAGCCACAATGAGCAGTTCTTC	CATSGSSPGSHNEQFF
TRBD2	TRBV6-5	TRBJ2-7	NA	TGTGCCAGCAGTTATGGACTAGCGGGAGCCTACGAGCAGTACTTC	CASSYGLAGAYEQYF
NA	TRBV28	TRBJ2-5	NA	TGTGCCAGCAGTTCCGTCATACAGGGGACCCAGTACTTC	CASSSVIQGTQYF
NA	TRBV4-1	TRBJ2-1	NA	TGCGCCAGCAGCCCGATCCTGCGGGACAATGAGCAGTTCTTC	CASSPILRDNEQFF
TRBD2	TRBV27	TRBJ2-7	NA	TGTGCCAGCAGTCCGAAGACTAGCGGGAGGTCCTACGAGCAGTACTTC	CASSPKTSGRSYEQYF
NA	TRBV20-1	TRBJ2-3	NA	TGCAGTGCTCGGACTCCAGATACGCAGTATTTT	CSARTPDTQYF
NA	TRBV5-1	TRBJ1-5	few	TGCGCCAGCAGCTTGGTTTCGGGGGGCTATCAGCCCCAGCATTTT	CASSLVSGGYQPQHF
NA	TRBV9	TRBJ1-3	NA	TGTGCCAGCAGCCAACGCGCAGGGACTGGAAACACCATATATTTT	CASSQRAGTGNTIYF
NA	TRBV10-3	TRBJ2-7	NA	TGTGCCATCAGTGTGAACCAAGGGGAAGACGAGCAGTACTTC	CAISVNQGEDEQYF